The rows below give T cell receptor beta chains drawn from one sample of a study of T cells in Graves' hyperthyroidism and ophthalmopathy. TCRdb reanalysed the multiplex PCR reads using MiXCR and keeps one entry per CDR3 protein. The sample holds hundreds of thousands of distinct CDR3 sequences; under 25% are singletons and the top ten take around a third. Material: blood. These receptors originate from a man under 40 with Graves' ophthalmopathy. Both conserved end residues are part of each CDR3. The D gene is left open where the match is weak. Not all rows give a size; the values are once, few, many and, for expanded clones, a class.

J gene | V gene | D gene | clone size | CDR3 protein | CDR3 DNA
TRBJ2-1 | TRBV27 | TRBD1 | few | CASKQGNEQFF | TGTGCCAGTAAACAGGGGAATGAGCAGTTCTTC
TRBJ2-5 | TRBV5-1 | TRBD2 | . | CASSLDGGTGETQYF | TGCGCCAGCAGCTTGGACGGGGGGACGGGGGAGACCCAGTACTTC
TRBJ2-1 | TRBV5-1 | . | many | CASSLQDNSYNEQFF | TGCGCCAGCAGCTTGCAGGACAACTCCTACAATGAGCAGTTCTTC
TRBJ2-5 | TRBV6-1 | . | . | CASRGEGQGWTQYF | TGTGCCAGCAGGGGGGAAGGGCAAGGGTGGACCCAGTACTTC
TRBJ2-3 | TRBV7-8 | . | . | CASKTGVPDTQYF | TGTGCCAGCAAAACGGGAGTCCCAGATACGCAGTATTTT
TRBJ2-7 | TRBV2 | . | many | CASRFWGYEQYF | TGTGCCAGCCGCTTTTGGGGCTACGAGCAGTACTTC
TRBJ2-7 | TRBV5-5 | . | many | CASSRHRSSYEQYF | TGTGCCAGCAGCCGGCATCGGAGCTCCTACGAGCAGTACTTC
TRBJ2-7 | TRBV15 | TRBD1 | . | CATSRGQGGTYEQYF | TGTGCCACCAGCAGAGGACAGGGGGGAACCTACGAGCAGTACTTC
TRBJ2-3 | TRBV15 | TRBD1 | . | CATSRGDRVSTDTQYF | TGTGCCACCAGCAGAGGGGACAGGGTTAGCACAGATACGCAGTATTTT
TRBJ2-7 | TRBV7-6 | TRBD1 | many | CASSADRYEQYF | TGTGCCAGCAGCGCGGACAGGTACGAGCAGTACTTC
TRBJ1-6 | TRBV11-2 | . | many | CASSLPVSYNSPLHF | TGTGCCAGCAGCTTACCTGTATCCTATAATTCACCCCTCCACTTT
TRBJ2-3 | TRBV20-1 | TRBD1 | few | CRARGQGARTTGYF | TGCAGGGCCCGCGGACAGGGGGCTCGTACTACGGGGTATTTT
TRBJ2-1 | TRBV27 | . | few | CASIQGGNNEQFF | TGTGCCAGCATTCAGGGGGGTAACAATGAGCAGTTCTTC
TRBJ1-2 | TRBV9 | . | many | CASSVVGWDRAGYTF | TGTGCCAGCAGCGTAGTAGGTTGGGACCGGGCTGGCTACACCTTC
TRBJ2-5 | TRBV6-1 | TRBD2 | . | CASSSPGGSTETQYF | TGTGCCAGCAGTTCCCCGGGAGGGTCCACAGAGACCCAGTACTTC
TRBJ2-5 | TRBV30 | TRBD2 | . | CAWSAVAGLGQETQYF | TGTGCCTGGAGTGCGGTAGCGGGCCTAGGCCAAGAGACCCAGTACTTC
TRBJ1-1 | TRBV5-1 | . | many | CASSLQEGFGTEAFF | TGCGCCAGCAGCTTGCAGGAGGGATTCGGTACTGAAGCTTTCTTT
TRBJ2-1 | TRBV15 | . | . | CATSREVAGQFF | TGTGCCACCAGCAGAGAGGTGGCGGGGCAGTTCTTC
TRBJ2-3 | TRBV7-8 | . | few | CASTLRRSHTDTQYF | TGTGCCAGCACTCTTAGGCGCAGCCACACAGATACGCAGTATTTT
TRBJ1-6 | TRBV30 | . | . | CAWTAGVPNSPLHF | TGTGCCTGGACCGCCGGGGTTCCTAATTCACCCCTCCACTTT